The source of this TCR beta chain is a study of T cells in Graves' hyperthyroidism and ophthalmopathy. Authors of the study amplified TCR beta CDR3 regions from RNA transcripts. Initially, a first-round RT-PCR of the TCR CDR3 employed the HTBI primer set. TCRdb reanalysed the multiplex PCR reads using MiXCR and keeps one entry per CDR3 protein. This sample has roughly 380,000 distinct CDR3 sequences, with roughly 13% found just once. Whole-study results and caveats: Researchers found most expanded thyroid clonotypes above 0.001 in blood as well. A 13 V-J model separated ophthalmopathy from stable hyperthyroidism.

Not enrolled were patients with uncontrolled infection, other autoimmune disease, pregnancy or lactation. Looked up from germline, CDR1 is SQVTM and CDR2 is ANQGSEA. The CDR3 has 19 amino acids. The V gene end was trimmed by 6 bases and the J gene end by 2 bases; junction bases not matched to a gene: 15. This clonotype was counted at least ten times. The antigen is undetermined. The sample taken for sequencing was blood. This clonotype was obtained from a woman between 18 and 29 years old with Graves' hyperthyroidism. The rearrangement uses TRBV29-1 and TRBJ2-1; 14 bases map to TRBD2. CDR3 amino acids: CSVHILGTSGRTPYNEQFF. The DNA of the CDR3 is TGCAGCGTACATATACTAGGGACTAGCGGGAGAACGCCCTACAATGAGCAGTTCTTC.